This TCR beta chain stems from a study of beta chain features in type 1 diabetes. Study outcomes and limitations: TCRB CDR3s from Type 1 diabetes patients were moderately but significantly shorter in all four CD4+ subsets. Cells expressing TCR highly could be over-represented by cDNA sequencing. Insertions at VDJ junctions were less frequent in type 1 diabetes patients. These patients also deleted more nucleotides at the same junctions.

The isolated RNA, all of it, was reverse transcribed, so expressed TCRB transcripts were what got sequenced. Roughly 3.6 million reads per sample were averaged for naive, central memory and regulatory samples. TCRdb keeps only in-frame clones here, not all; method: immunoSEQ multiplex PCR. The data contain roughly 50,000 clones, roughly 39% of them singletons. The CDR3 is 14 amino acids. Germline V gene lookup returns CDR1 SGHVS and CDR2 FQNEAQ. V lost 2 bases, J lost 0 bases, and 1 base stayed unmatched. A sort by CD45RO/CCR7/CD25/CD127/CD95/CD27 yielded CD4+ naive, central memory, regulatory and stem cell-like memory cells. Comments on this clone: Its antigen is undetermined.

The sequenced sample consisted of Tregs from blood. The sequence was collected from a man aged 30 to 39 with type 1 diabetes. The genes are TRBV7-8 and TRBJ2-7, with 7 nucleotides matching TRBD2. The CDR3 sequence is CASSLLAASYEQYF. The CDR3 nucleotides read TGTGCCAGCAGCTTACTAGCGGCCTCCTACGAGCAGTACTTC.